This TCR beta chain was observed in a study of CD8 T cells in ankylosing spondylitis. Concerning this clonotype itself: Its antigen is as yet unknown.

TCRdb reprocessed the 5' RACE reads via MiXCR and lists one record per CDR3 protein. The sample has approximately 520,000 distinct CDR3 sequences, over 4% seen once. CDR1 and CDR2 (germline): LNHNV, YYDKDF (reference sequence). This CDR3 is 15 amino acids long. The study's findings and limits: Seemingly distinctive of ankylosing spondylitis blood was a TCR beta motif formed by eight highly homologous variants.

This TCR derives from a male donor with ankylosing spondylitis. The genes are TRBV15 and TRBJ1-5; perhaps TRBD2 as D (6 bases). The DNA end is more similar to TRBJ2-3, so the J call may be wrong. Sample: blood, either unsorted or a sorted T cell fraction (not recorded which). Here the CDR3 reads CATSRDGEVSQPQYF. The CDR3 region has the DNA TGTGCCACCAGCAGAGATGGGGAGGTCTCCCAGCCCCAGTATTTT.